Included here is one T cell receptor beta chain sequence, with context. Going by frequency, this clone is medium-sized (0.01 to 0.1%); no count is logged. Its cognate antigen has yet to be identified. Synovial samples were synovial fluid collected alongside matched peripheral blood from each patient with active arthritis. TCR repertoire donors were around eleven juvenile idiopathic arthritis patients with active disease who had not reached inactive disease, 3 polyarticular and 8 oligoarticular. The median age of the TCR-sequenced patients was 9 to 15 years (range about 2.1-22.9), and their median disease duration was around seven years (range 0.2-19.1). Synovial Treg cells showed FOXP3 TSDR demethylation comparable to blood and healthy-donor Treg cells, supporting bona fide regulatory lineage commitment. Samples for TCR repertoire analysis came from two centres in Italy. The sample comes from a study of synovial regulatory T cells in juvenile arthritis (dated by TCRdb to the mid-2010s). For the wider study: Of the sequenced patients, about six received methotrexate, one received methotrexate plus infliximab, a few were therapy-naive, and one had no treatment information. Although effector T cell subsets in the cohort were also sequenced for comparisons, the Treg dataset on its own covers only blood and synovial fluid Treg cells. Treg and Teff subsets from eleven to twelve JIA patients with active disease were included in the TCR repertoire comparisons. Using matched patient samples, the researchers compared TCRbeta CDR3 repertoires across three groups: blood iaTreg cells, other blood Treg cells and synovial fluid Treg cells.

Broad study findings and their caveats: Across patients, iaTreg TCR repertoires were largely private, and these iaTreg repertoires partially overlapped with synovial Teff and blood CPL repertoires. Synovial Treg cells shared more CDR3 sequences with iaTreg cells than with other blood Treg cells, and Chao-Jaccard similarity confirmed that synovial Treg cells were more closely related to iaTreg cells.

CDR1 is given as SGHRS and CDR2 as YFSETQ, both from the germline V gene. Measured from the cysteine to the phenylalanine, the CDR3 is 12 residues long. The nucleotide record is missing. The library was generated by the immunoSEQ multiplex PCR assay. TCRbeta CDR3 sequencing was performed by Adaptive Biotechnologies. The study's own analysis went as follows. Repertoire similarity was assessed with the Chao-modified Jaccard index and with the median clonotype overlap from 200 random subsamples of equal sample size. The similarity analyses were run on either productive nucleotide sequences or amino acid sequences translated in silico. Hierarchical clustering with single linkage and t-SNE based on Chao-modified Jaccard distances were applied for the comparison of repertoires. After normalising for sample size, the researchers measured repertoire diversity with the Renyi index across a range of alpha values. Held by TCRdb, this immuneACCESS table contains in-frame sequences only and omits some clones. Under half of the omission traces to an unresolved V gene where checked; the cause of the rest is unknown. The V and J calls and the clone size are those of that table, but D and trimming were determined from the DNA. The table for this sample shows 1,500 to 2,000 clones. Clones ranked in the top ten supply roughly 8.7% of the sample.

This receptor chain uses TRBV5-1 and TRBJ1-2; with no DNA, the TCRdb D assignment of TRBD1 cannot be verified. Specimen: Treg cells from the synovium. The receptor's source is a donor younger than 30 with juvenile idiopathic arthritis. The CDR3 region has the sequence CASSTGNYGYTF. Extended through the reference TRBV5-1 and TRBJ1-2 proteins, this CDR3 yields the full variable domain: KAGVTQTPRYLIKTRGQQVTLSCSPISGHRSVSWYQQTPGQGLQFLFEYFSETQRNKGNFPGRFSGRQFSNSRSEMNVSTLELGDSALYLCASSTGNYGYTFGSGTRLTVV.